This T cell receptor beta chain emerged from a study of cytomegalovirus exposure and HLA in healthy donors (dated by TCRdb to 2017 to 2019). A note on the overall study: A later analysis indicated that the 120 validation repertoires were generated on the platform also employed for the approximately 700 repertoires of the first cohort. The study was designed to test whether signatures of past pathogen exposure could be identified by cataloging public T cell receptors. Besides the first cohort of roughly 700 subjects, a separate validation cohort made up of about 120 different subjects was used. The study combined high-throughput TCR immunosequencing, statistical association of individual TCRs with disease status, and machine learning to predict cytomegalovirus infection status. What the study reported, not specific to this receptor: Most TCR sequences were observed very rarely across donors, whereas some public TCRs were present in many individuals. In vitro tests confirmed that a few of the cytomegalovirus-associated TCR beta chains recognize cytomegalovirus antigens. A later analysis had no HLA typing for the validation cohort, so co-occurrence there was scored across all 110 or so repertoires. In a later analysis, TCRs clustered in the first cohort were found to also tend to co-occur in the roughly 110 validation repertoires, with roughly 93% of cluster scores above 0. In the study, about 150 TCR beta chains were listed as associated with cytomegalovirus. The authors suggested that the approach could potentially be extended to other disease states and immunological phenotypes. In both the original and validation cohorts, the classifier was reported to diagnose cytomegalovirus status with high specificity and sensitivity.

Taken from the germline V gene, the CDR1 and CDR2 loops are SGHDT and YYEEEE. Here V drops 2 bases and J drops 2 bases, and the junction holds 2 bases not matched to any gene. The CDR3 runs 15 amino acids, cysteine and phenylalanine included. The DNA shown is the 45-base CDR3, in frame from base 1. Library preparation used the immunoSEQ multiplex PCR assay. Concerning the study's data processing: A statistical classification framework was built to diagnose cytomegalovirus status from the catalog of TCR beta chain sequences. In TCRdb, the immuneACCESS table is reduced to in-frame sequences with V and J assigned. These tables do not hold every clone; where another copy was compared, an unresolved V gene accounts for under half, and the others remain unexplained. D and trimming were read from the DNA, whereas the V and J calls and clone size are those reported in that table. This sample gives 200,000 to 250,000 clones in total; roughly 88% of them show up just once. Clones ranked in the top ten supply 11% to 15% of the sample.

The donors were included in the validation cohort of approximately 120 subjects, a group kept apart from the roughly 700-subject first cohort. As to this clone: It lacks a known antigen. Base qualities are missing; no much larger clone stands one base away.

This clonotype was obtained from a woman in her 30s in good health and CMV-seropositive. What was sequenced was PBMCs. Recombination joined TRBV5-6 with TRBJ1-4; TRBD1 matches 8 bases in the middle. The DNA sequence is given as TGTGCCAGCAGCTTAAGGACAGGGACTAATGAAAAACTGTTTTTT. Its translation is CASSLRTGTNEKLFF.